This T cell receptor beta chain was retrieved from a study of T cell responses to AZD1222 COVID-19 vaccine. Regarding the study as a whole: Nearly half of spike-specific TCRs reportedly target variant regions that are unmutated in the B.1.351 and B.1.1.7 variants. In all cases, repertoires were sampled only after the peak T cell response. Donors were largely white British and mainly female; clonal diversity was possibly underestimated.

Notes on this clone: Antigen specificity is unknown.

Some clones are missing from TCRdb's copy, which holds only in-frame ones; the method was immunoSEQ multiplex PCR. The sample records under 200,000 clones, more than 90% being singletons. The CDR3 runs 13 residues. The germline gives CDR1 SNHLY, CDR2 FYNNEI. V lost 4 bases to trimming and J lost 4 bases, with 7 bases between them. The receptor was isolated from an adult who received the MenACWY meningococcal vaccine as a control. This specimen consisted of peripheral blood, obtained 28 days after the second dose of the MenACWY control vaccine. The rearrangement links TRBV2 to TRBJ1-4; D remains ambiguous. DNA of the CDR3: TGTGCCAGCAGTGGGTCCGTTAATGAAAAACTGTTTTTT. Encoded protein: CASSGSVNEKLFF. Together with reference TRBV2 and TRBJ1-4, the CDR3 gives the full variable domain: EPEVTQTPSHQVTQMGQEVILRCVPISNHLYFYWYRQILGQKVEFLVSFYNNEISEKSEIFDDQFSVERPDGSNFTLKIRSTKLEDSAMYFCASSGSVNEKLFFGSGTQLSVL.